A single sample gave rise to the 2 T cell receptor beta chains below, sequenced in a study of blood T cells in healthy people across ages. It was with a sample-barcoded 5' primer and a J-beta primer mix that a second PCR of roughly 7 to 12 cycles was run. MiXCR, run by TCRdb on the 5' RACE reads, gives a single entry per CDR3 protein. The sample lists roughly 700,000 distinct CDR3 sequences; just under 25% were seen once. The data also belong to a second study, concerning T cells of mothers and their children.

Material: blood. These receptors all come from a boy younger than 18 in good health.

The chain recombines TRBV6-5 with TRBJ2-1; no definite D call. CDR3 length: 16 residues. Trimming left V 0 bases short and J 2 bases short, with 11 bases between. Germline V lookup: CDR1 MNHEY, CDR2 SVGAGI. The CDR3 nucleotides are TGTGCCAGCAGTTACTCAATAGCTGGTACCTACAATGAGCAGTTCTTC. Protein product: CASSYSIAGTYNEQFF.

In its sample, this clonotype was seen a few times. This chain joins TRBV5-1 and TRBJ1-4; 7 bases match TRBD1. The CDR3 totals 14 residues. Unmatched junction bases numbered 5, after V lost 3 bases and J lost 6 bases. Germline loops: CDR1 SGHRS, CDR2 YFSETQ. CDR3 sequence (DNA): TGCGCCAGCAGCTATTGGGACAGCCATGAAAAACTGTTTTTT. The encoded protein is CASSYWDSHEKLFF.